The entry that follows covers one TCR beta chain sequence. The antigen is not known. Total RNA, at least 5.5 micrograms per sample, was extracted from PBMCs. The authors ran a second PCR of about 6 to 11 cycles using a sample-barcoded 5' primer and a J-beta primer mix. A minimum of 2.5 million CDR3-containing paired-end reads was obtained for each sample. TCRdb analysed the 5' RACE reads with MiXCR anew, one entry per CDR3 protein. Here the sample spans about 1.6 million distinct CDR3 sequences, about 35% being singletons. The sample comes from a study of blood T cells in healthy people across ages. Study results and limitations: Per-million-T-cell TCR beta diversity fell roughly linearly with age.

The V end lost 0 bases, the J end lost 3 bases, and 17 bases lay between the germline ends. In germline, CDR1 is DFQATT, CDR2 SNEGSKA (reference sequence). CDR3 length: 16 residues. The genes are TRBV20-1 and TRBJ1-2; tentatively, D is TRBD1 (5 bases). The sequenced sample was blood. The TCR was taken from a woman in her thirties in good health. As DNA, the CDR3 is TGCAGTGCTAGAGATGGGGCAGGAGGCTCTCACTATGGCTACACCTTC. Its translation: CSARDGAGGSHYGYTF.